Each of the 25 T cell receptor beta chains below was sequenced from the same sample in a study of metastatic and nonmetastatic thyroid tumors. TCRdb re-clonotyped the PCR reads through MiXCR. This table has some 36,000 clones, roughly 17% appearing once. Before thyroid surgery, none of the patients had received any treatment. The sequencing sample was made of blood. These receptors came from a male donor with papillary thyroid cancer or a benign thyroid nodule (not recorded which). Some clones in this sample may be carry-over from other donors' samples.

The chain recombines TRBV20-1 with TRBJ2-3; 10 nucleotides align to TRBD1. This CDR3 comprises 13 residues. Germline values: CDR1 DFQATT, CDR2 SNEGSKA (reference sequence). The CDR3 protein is CSAGQGVTDTQYF. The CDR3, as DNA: TGCAGCGCTGGACAGGGGGTGACCGATACGCAGTATTTT.

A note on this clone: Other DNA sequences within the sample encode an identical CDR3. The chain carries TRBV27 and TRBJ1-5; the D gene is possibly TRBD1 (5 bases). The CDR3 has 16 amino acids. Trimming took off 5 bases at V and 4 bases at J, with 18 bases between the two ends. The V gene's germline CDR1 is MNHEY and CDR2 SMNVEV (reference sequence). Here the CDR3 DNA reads TGTGCCAGCAGTGCAAGGTTTAGGGGAAGTAATCAGCCCCAGCATTTT. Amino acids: CASSARFRGSNQPQHF.

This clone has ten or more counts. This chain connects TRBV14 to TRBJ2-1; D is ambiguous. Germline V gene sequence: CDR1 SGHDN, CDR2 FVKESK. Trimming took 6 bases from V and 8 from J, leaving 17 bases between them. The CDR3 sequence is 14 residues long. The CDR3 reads CASRQTGLGDEQFF. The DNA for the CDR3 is TGTGCCAGCAGACAAACCGGCCTTGGCGATGAGCAGTTCTTC.

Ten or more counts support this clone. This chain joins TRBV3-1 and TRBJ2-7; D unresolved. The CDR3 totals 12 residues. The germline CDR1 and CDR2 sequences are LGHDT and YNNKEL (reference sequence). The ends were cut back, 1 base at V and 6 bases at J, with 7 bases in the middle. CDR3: CASSQVNLEQYF. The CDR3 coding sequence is TGTGCCAGCAGCCAAGTCAACCTCGAGCAGTACTTC.

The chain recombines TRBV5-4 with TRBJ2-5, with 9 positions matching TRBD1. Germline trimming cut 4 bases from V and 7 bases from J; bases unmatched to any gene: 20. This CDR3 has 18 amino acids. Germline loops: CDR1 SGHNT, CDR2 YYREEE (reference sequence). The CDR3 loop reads CASSEPDGGTGTWVTQYF. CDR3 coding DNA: TGTGCCAGCAGCGAACCTGATGGCGGGACAGGGACGTGGGTGACCCAGTACTTC.

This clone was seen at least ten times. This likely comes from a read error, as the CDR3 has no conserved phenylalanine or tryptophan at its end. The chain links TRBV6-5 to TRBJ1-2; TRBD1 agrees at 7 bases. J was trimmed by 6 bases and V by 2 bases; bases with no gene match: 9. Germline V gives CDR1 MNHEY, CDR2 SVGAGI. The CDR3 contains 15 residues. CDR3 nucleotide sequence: TGTGCCAGCAGTTACAGAGACAGGGACCGCGATGGCTACACCCTC. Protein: CASSYRDRDRDGYTL.

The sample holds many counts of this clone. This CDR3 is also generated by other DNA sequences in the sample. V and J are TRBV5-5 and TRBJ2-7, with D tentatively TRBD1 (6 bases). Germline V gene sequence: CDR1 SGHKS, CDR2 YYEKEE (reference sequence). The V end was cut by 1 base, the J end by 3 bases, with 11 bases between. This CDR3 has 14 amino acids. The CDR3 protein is CASSLSGQNYEQYF. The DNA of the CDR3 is TGTGCCAGCAGCTTGTCGGGACAAAACTACGAGCAGTACTTC.

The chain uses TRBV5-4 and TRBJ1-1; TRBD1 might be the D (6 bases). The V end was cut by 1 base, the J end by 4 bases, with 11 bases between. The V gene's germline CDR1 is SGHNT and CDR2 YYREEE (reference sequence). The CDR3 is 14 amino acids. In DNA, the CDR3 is TGTGCCAGCAGCTTGACTCAGGGGAGCACTGAAGCTTTCTTT. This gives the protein CASSLTQGSTEAFF.

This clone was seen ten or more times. For the CDR3, the DNA is TGTGCCAGTAGGTCGGCAGCAGTCCAAGAGACCCAGTACTTC. Its translation is CASRSAAVQETQYF. The gene calls are TRBV19 and TRBJ2-5; D uncertain. The germline V gene has CDR1 LNHDA and CDR2 SQIVND (reference sequence). This CDR3 comprises 14 residues. V was clipped by 6 bases and J by 1 base, with 12 bases between them.

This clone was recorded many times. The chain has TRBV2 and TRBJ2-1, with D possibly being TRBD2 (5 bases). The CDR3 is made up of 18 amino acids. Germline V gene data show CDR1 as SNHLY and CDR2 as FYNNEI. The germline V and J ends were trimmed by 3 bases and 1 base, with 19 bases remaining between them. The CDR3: CASSDSYGVGPSYNEQFF. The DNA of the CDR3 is TGTGCCAGCAGTGACTCCTACGGGGTAGGACCATCCTACAATGAGCAGTTCTTC.

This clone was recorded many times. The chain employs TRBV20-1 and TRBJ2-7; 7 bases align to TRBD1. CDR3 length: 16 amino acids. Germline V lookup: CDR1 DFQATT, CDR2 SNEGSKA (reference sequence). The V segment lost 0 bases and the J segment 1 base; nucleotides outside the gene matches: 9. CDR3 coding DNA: TGCAGTGCTAGAGACGTATTAACAGGGGCGTCCTACGAGCAGTACTTC. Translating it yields CSARDVLTGASYEQYF.

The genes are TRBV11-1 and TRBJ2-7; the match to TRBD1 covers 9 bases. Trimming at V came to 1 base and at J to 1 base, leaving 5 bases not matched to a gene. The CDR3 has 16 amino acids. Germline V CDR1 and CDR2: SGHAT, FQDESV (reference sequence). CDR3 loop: CASSLDYRGRSYEQYF. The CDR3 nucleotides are TGTGCCAGCAGCTTAGACTACAGGGGGCGATCCTACGAGCAGTACTTC.

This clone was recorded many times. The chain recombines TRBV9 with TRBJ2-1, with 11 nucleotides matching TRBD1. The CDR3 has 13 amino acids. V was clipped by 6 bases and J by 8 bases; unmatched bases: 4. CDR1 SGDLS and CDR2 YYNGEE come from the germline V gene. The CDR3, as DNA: TGTGCCAGCACCCGGGACAGGGGGGATGAGCAGTTCTTC. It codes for CASTRDRGDEQFF.

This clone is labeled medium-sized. This CDR3 reads CASSTGTSTFPISYEQYF. DNA of the CDR3: TGTGCCAGCAGTACCGGGACTAGCACCTTTCCAATTTCCTACGAGCAGTACTTC. The chain uses TRBV6-2 or TRBV6-3 and TRBJ2-7; 9 nucleotides align to TRBD2. Germline values: CDR1 MNHEY, CDR2 SVGEGT. V lost 5 bases to trimming and J lost 1 base; unmatched junction nucleotides: 15. The CDR3 extends over 18 amino acids.

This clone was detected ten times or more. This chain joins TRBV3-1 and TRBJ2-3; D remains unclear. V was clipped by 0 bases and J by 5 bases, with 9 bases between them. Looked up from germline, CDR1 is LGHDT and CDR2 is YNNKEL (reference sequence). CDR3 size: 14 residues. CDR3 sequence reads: CASSQDSGGDTQYF. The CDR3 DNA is TGTGCCAGCAGCCAAGATTCCGGCGGAGATACGCAGTATTTT.

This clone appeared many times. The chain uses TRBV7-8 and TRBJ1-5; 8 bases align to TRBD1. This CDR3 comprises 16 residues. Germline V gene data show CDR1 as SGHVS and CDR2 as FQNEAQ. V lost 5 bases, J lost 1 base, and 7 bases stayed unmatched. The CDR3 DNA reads TGTGCCAGCAGCCCCACCGGGACAGGAAGCAATCAGCCCCAGCATTTT. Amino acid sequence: CASSPTGTGSNQPQHF.

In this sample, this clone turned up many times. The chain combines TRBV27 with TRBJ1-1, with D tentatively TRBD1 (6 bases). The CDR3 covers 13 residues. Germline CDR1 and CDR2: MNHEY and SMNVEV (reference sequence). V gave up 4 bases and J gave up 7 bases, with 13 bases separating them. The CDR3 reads CASSSDSAYEAFF. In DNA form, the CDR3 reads TGTGCCAGCAGTTCGGACAGCGCCTATGAAGCTTTCTTT.

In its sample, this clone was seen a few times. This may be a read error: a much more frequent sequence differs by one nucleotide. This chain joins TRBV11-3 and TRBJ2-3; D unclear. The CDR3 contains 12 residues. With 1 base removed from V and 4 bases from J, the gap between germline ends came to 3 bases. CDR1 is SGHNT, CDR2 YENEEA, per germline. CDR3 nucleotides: TGTGCCAGCAGCTTAGTCCCAGATACGCAGTATTTT. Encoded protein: CASSLVPDTQYF.

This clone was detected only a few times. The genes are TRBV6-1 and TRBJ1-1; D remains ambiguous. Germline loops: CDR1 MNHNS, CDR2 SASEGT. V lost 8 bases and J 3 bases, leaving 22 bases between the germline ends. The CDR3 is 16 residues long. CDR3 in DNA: TGTGCCAGCGATCGGTCCACCTTCGCGGTGCACACTGAAGCTTTCTTT. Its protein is CASDRSTFAVHTEAFF.

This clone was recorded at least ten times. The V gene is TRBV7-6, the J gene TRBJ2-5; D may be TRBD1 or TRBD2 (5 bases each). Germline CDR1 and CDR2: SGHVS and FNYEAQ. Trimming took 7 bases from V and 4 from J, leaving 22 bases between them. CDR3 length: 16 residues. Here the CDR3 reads CASTTGGTTLTETQYF. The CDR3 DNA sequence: TGTGCCAGCACCACCGGTGGGACGACGCTAACAGAGACCCAGTACTTC.

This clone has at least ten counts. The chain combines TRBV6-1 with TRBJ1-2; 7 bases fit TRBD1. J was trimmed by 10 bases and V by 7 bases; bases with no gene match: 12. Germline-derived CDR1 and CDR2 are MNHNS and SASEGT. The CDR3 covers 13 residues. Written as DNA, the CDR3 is TGTGCCAGCAAACTGTCGGCAGGGGGTCCCTACACCTTC. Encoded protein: CASKLSAGGPYTF.

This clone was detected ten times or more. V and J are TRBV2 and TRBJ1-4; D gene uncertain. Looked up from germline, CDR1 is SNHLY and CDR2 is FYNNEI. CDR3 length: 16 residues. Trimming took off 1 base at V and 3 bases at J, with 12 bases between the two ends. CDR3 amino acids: CASSEGTWVANEKLFF. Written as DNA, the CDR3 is TGTGCCAGCAGTGAAGGGACCTGGGTAGCTAATGAAAAACTGTTTTTT. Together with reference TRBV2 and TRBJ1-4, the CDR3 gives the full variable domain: EPEVTQTPSHQVTQMGQEVILRCVPISNHLYFYWYRQILGQKVEFLVSFYNNEISEKSEIFDDQFSVERPDGSNFTLKIRSTKLEDSAMYFCASSEGTWVANEKLFFGSGTQLSVL.

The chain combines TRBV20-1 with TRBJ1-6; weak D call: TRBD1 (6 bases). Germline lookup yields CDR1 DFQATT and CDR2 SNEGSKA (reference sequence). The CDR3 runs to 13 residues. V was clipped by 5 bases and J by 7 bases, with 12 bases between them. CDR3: CSAGDMGNSPLHF. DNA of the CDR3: TGCAGTGCTGGGGACATGGGGAATTCACCCCTCCACTTT.

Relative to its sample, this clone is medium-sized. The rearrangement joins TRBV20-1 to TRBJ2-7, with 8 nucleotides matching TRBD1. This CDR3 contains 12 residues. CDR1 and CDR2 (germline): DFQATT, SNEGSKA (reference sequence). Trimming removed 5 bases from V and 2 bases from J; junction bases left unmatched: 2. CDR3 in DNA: TGCAGTGCTGGGGACAGGCCCTACGAGCAGTACTTC. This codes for CSAGDRPYEQYF.

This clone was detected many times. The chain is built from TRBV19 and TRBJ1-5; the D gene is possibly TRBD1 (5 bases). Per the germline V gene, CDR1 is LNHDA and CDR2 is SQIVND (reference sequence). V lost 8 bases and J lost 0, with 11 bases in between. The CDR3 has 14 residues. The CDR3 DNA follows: TGTGCCAGTCGCCAGGGATATAGCAATCAGCCCCAGCATTTT. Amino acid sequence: CASRQGYSNQPQHF.